The clone carrying this T cell receptor beta chain was observed a few times. Use of 60 Vbeta and 13 Jbeta primers characterized the PCR. The protocol was immunoSEQ multiplex PCR, while the TCRdb copy is restricted to in-frame clones and leaves out a portion. The sample has some 160,000 clones, approximately 81% seen once. The sample comes from a study of cytomegalovirus exposure and HLA in healthy donors. V lost 3 bases, J lost 5 bases, and 2 bases stayed unmatched. This CDR3 region has 13 residues. Germline loops: CDR1 SGHTA, CDR2 FQGTGA. This receptor was taken from a man younger than 35 in good health and CMV-seronegative. Sequencing used PBMCs. V gene TRBV7-3 combines with J gene TRBJ2-5, with TRBD1 matching 8 bases. The CDR3 here is CASSLDRDETQYF. The CDR3 nucleotides are TGTGCCAGCAGCTTGGACAGGGATGAGACCCAGTACTTC.